Listed below are T cell receptor beta chains from one sample, sequenced in a study of T cells in Graves' hyperthyroidism and ophthalmopathy. One entry per CDR3 protein results from TCRdb running MiXCR on the multiplex PCR reads. The sample carries about 610,000 distinct CDR3 sequences, around 42% recorded once. The sample consisted of peripheral blood or thyroid tissue (not recorded which). The receptors come from a woman aged 18-30 years with Graves' hyperthyroidism. Both conserved end residues are part of each CDR3. The D gene is left open where the match is weak. The listing skips clone size in some rows; elsewhere it reads once, few, many or a size class.

v_gene: TRBV4-1; abundance: many; d_gene: .; j_gene: TRBJ1-1; CDR3aa: CASSRLTGNTEAFF; CDR3nt: TGCGCCAGCAGCCGCCTAACAGGTAACACTGAAGCTTTCTTT
v_gene: TRBV29-1; abundance: many; d_gene: .; j_gene: TRBJ2-7; CDR3aa: CSVDNEGAYEQYF; CDR3nt: TGCAGCGTTGATAACGAGGGGGCCTACGAGCAGTACTTC
v_gene: TRBV7-9; abundance: .; d_gene: TRBD2; j_gene: TRBJ2-6; CDR3aa: CASSPRLAGEDGANVLTF; CDR3nt: TGTGCCAGCAGCCCTAGACTAGCGGGAGAAGATGGGGCCAACGTCCTGACTTTC
v_gene: TRBV24-1; abundance: .; d_gene: TRBD2; j_gene: TRBJ2-7; CDR3aa: CARGSGSNEQYF; CDR3nt: TGTGCTAGAGGTAGCGGGAGCAACGAGCAGTACTTC
v_gene: TRBV29-1; abundance: once; d_gene: .; j_gene: TRBJ2-5; CDR3aa: CSLGDLWETQYF; CDR3nt: TGCAGCTTAGGGGACTTGTGGGAGACCCAGTACTTC
v_gene: TRBV19; abundance: many; d_gene: .; j_gene: TRBJ1-1; CDR3aa: CASSTLLYTEAFF; CDR3nt: TGTGCCAGTAGTACTTTACTTTACACTGAAGCTTTCTTT
v_gene: TRBV12-3/TRBV12-4; abundance: few; d_gene: .; j_gene: TRBJ2-3; CDR3aa: CASRGLWATDTQYF; CDR3nt: TGTGCCAGCAGGGGACTTTGGGCAACAGATACGCAGTATTTT
v_gene: TRBV29-1; abundance: few; d_gene: TRBD1; j_gene: TRBJ1-2; CDR3aa: CSILTGDYGYTF; CDR3nt: TGCAGCATCCTGACAGGGGACTATGGCTACACCTTC
v_gene: TRBV5-1; abundance: .; d_gene: .; j_gene: TRBJ2-6; CDR3aa: CASSLTTLTF; CDR3nt: TGCGCCAGCAGCCTCACAACCCTGACTTTC
v_gene: TRBV20-1; abundance: many; d_gene: .; j_gene: TRBJ2-7; CDR3aa: CSARRTTAYEQYF; CDR3nt: TGCAGTGCTAGAAGGACGACGGCCTACGAGCAGTACTTC
v_gene: TRBV18; abundance: few; d_gene: .; j_gene: TRBJ1-6; CDR3aa: CASSPSVVRFSPLHF; CDR3nt: TGTGCCAGCTCACCCTCCGTAGTCCGTTTTTCACCCCTCCACTTT
v_gene: TRBV29-1; abundance: .; d_gene: .; j_gene: TRBJ2-7; CDR3aa: CSVGHGTTYEQYF; CDR3nt: TGCAGCGTTGGCCACGGGACCACCTACGAGCAGTACTTC
v_gene: TRBV7-6; abundance: .; d_gene: .; j_gene: TRBJ2-7; CDR3aa: CASSRESHEQYF; CDR3nt: TGTGCCAGCAGCAGGGAGTCCCACGAGCAGTACTTC
v_gene: TRBV10-1; abundance: many; d_gene: .; j_gene: TRBJ1-5; CDR3aa: CASSEDRTAKNQPQHF; CDR3nt: TGCGCCAGCAGTGAGGATAGGACAGCTAAAAATCAGCCCCAGCATTTT
v_gene: TRBV4-1; abundance: .; d_gene: TRBD2; j_gene: TRBJ2-1; CDR3aa: CASSQEGVGGRAYNEQFF; CDR3nt: TGCGCCAGCAGCCAAGAAGGAGTAGGCGGGAGGGCCTACAATGAGCAGTTCTTC
v_gene: TRBV27; abundance: many; d_gene: .; j_gene: TRBJ2-7; CDR3aa: CASSFFGGRGYEQYF; CDR3nt: TGTGCCAGCAGTTTTTTCGGGGGTAGAGGGTACGAGCAGTACTTC
v_gene: TRBV7-2; abundance: few; d_gene: .; j_gene: TRBJ2-3; CDR3aa: CASSLDLGSADTQYF; CDR3nt: TGTGCCAGCAGCTTAGATCTGGGGAGTGCAGATACGCAGTATTTT
v_gene: TRBV6-5; abundance: .; d_gene: TRBD2; j_gene: TRBJ2-6; CDR3aa: CASSQEGTTGANVLTF; CDR3nt: TGTGCCAGCAGTCAGGAGGGGACTACTGGGGCCAACGTCCTGACTTTC
v_gene: TRBV7-9; abundance: once; d_gene: TRBD2; j_gene: TRBJ2-6; CDR3aa: CASSPPGLAAVSGANVLTF; CDR3nt: TGTGCCAGCAGTCCGCCGGGACTAGCGGCAGTAAGTGGGGCCAACGTCCTGACTTTC
v_gene: TRBV27; abundance: once; d_gene: TRBD2; j_gene: TRBJ2-5; CDR3aa: CASRRGGDGGETQYF; CDR3nt: TGTGCCAGCAGGCGGGGGGGAGATGGGGGAGAGACCCAGTACTTC
v_gene: TRBV20-1; abundance: many; d_gene: .; j_gene: TRBJ1-2; CDR3aa: CSATTGLIRYGYTF; CDR3nt: TGCAGTGCAACCACAGGGCTTATTAGATATGGCTACACCTTC
v_gene: TRBV12-3/TRBV12-4; abundance: .; d_gene: TRBD1; j_gene: TRBJ1-5; CDR3aa: CASSTLGQVRGQPQHF; CDR3nt: TGTGCCAGCAGTACCCTGGGACAGGTCCGAGGTCAGCCCCAGCATTTT
v_gene: TRBV2; abundance: many; d_gene: .; j_gene: TRBJ2-5; CDR3aa: CATNLGETQYF; CDR3nt: TGTGCCACCAATCTGGGGGAGACCCAGTACTTC
v_gene: TRBV20-1; abundance: .; d_gene: TRBD1; j_gene: TRBJ2-5; CDR3aa: CSARDSGTGETQYF; CDR3nt: TGCAGTGCTAGAGATTCCGGGACAGGGGAGACCCAGTACTTC
v_gene: TRBV6-2/TRBV6-3; abundance: .; d_gene: TRBD1; j_gene: TRBJ2-2; CDR3aa: CVSRRTGSGEPFF; CDR3nt: TGTGTCAGCAGGAGGACAGGGTCCGGGGAGCCGTTTTTT
v_gene: TRBV5-1; abundance: many; d_gene: .; j_gene: TRBJ1-2; CDR3aa: CASSLLETGYGYTF; CDR3nt: TGCGCCAGCAGCTTGTTGGAGACGGGGTATGGCTACACCTTC
v_gene: TRBV19; abundance: .; d_gene: TRBD1; j_gene: TRBJ2-7; CDR3aa: CASSITDRDYEQYF; CDR3nt: TGTGCCAGTAGTATTACCGACAGGGATTACGAGCAGTACTTC
v_gene: TRBV15; abundance: .; d_gene: .; j_gene: TRBJ1-3; CDR3aa: CATSRVVLSSGNTIYF; CDR3nt: TGTGCCACCAGCAGAGTGGTCCTGAGCTCTGGAAACACCATATATTTT